The 21 T cell receptor beta chains listed next were all sequenced from one sample in a study of regulatory T cells in long-lasting Graves disease. Specified time point: persistent/refractory GD, antithyroid drugs over 5 years with positive TRAb. With RNA extracted from PBMCs as input, the TCR library was made. The TCR beta library used iRepertoire HTBI primers with Arm-PCR amplification of CDR3. TCRdb independently ran MiXCR on the multiplex PCR reads; one entry per CDR3 protein. The sample records more than 650,000 distinct CDR3 sequences, around 32% being singletons. The sample was peripheral blood mononuclear cells (PBMCs), taken when the disease was refractory, from a patient treated with antithyroid drugs. The receptors were sampled from a female donor with Graves disease.

The V call is TRBV12-3 or TRBV12-4, the J call TRBJ1-1; D perhaps matches TRBD1 (5 bases). Trimming removed 4 bases from V and 5 bases from J, with 14 bases in between. The CDR3 covers 14 residues. This chain's CDR3 is CASSSSGWQTEAFF. In DNA, the CDR3 is TGTGCCAGCAGTTCTTCAGGGTGGCAAACTGAAGCTTTCTTT.

The chain has TRBV20-1 and TRBJ1-1; D is ambiguous. The CDR3 is made up of 13 amino acids. Germline V CDR1 and CDR2: DFQATT, SNEGSKA (reference sequence). V lost 0 bases to trimming and J lost 1 base, with 6 bases between them. The CDR3 DNA reads as TGCAGTGCTAGAGATGACCCGAACACTGAAGCTTTCTTT. Its translation: CSARDDPNTEAFF.

This clonotype occurred many times. V gene TRBV28 combines with J gene TRBJ1-1, with D perhaps TRBD1 (5 bases). Germline V gives CDR1 MDHEN, CDR2 SYDVKM. V gave up 7 bases and J gave up 1 base, with 10 bases separating them. The CDR3 spans 13 residues. CDR3 region: CASTNQGNTEAFF. CDR3 in DNA: TGTGCCAGCACGAACCAGGGGAACACTGAAGCTTTCTTT.

This clonotype was seen at least ten times. The chain has TRBV6-1 and TRBJ2-7; 10 nucleotides align to TRBD1. Germline V lookup: CDR1 MNHNS, CDR2 SASEGT. V dropped 6 bases and J dropped 5; count of bases not matched to a gene: 16. This CDR3 has 17 residues. CDR3 DNA sequence: TGTGCCAGCAGACAACCGGACAGGGGGTCGTTTCACCACGAGCAGTACTTC. It encodes CASRQPDRGSFHHEQYF.

CDR3 in DNA: TGTGCCAGTAGTACCCGGGGTGGTGGGGCCAACGTCCTGACTTTC. This translates into CASSTRGGGANVLTF. This chain connects TRBV19 to TRBJ2-6, with D possibly being TRBD2 (5 bases). There are 15 residues in the CDR3. The germline V gene has CDR1 LNHDA and CDR2 SQIVND (reference sequence). Trimming shortened V by 4 bases and J by 3 bases, and 10 bases separated the two germline ends.

The CDR3 sequence is CASSPGKPRANYGYTF. DNA of the CDR3: TGTGCCAGCAGCCCCGGGAAGCCCAGGGCCAACTATGGCTACACCTTC. This chain links TRBV6-2 or TRBV6-3 with TRBJ1-2, with D perhaps matching TRBD1 (5 bases). CDR1 and CDR2 (germline): MNHEY, SVGEGT. V dropped 6 bases and J dropped 2 bases, with 19 bases sitting between them. The CDR3 runs to 16 residues.

This clonotype was detected only a few times. The chain employs TRBV7-9 and TRBJ1-1; D remains ambiguous. There are 17 residues in the CDR3. In germline, CDR1 is SEHNR, CDR2 FQNEAQ (reference sequence). Trimming removed 4 bases at V and 1 base at J, with 19 bases between. The CDR3 sequence is CASSSLELARTNTEAFF. The CDR3 region has the DNA TGTGCCAGCAGCTCCTTAGAGTTGGCCAGGACGAACACTGAAGCTTTCTTT.

This clonotype has only a few counts. The V and J genes are TRBV19 and TRBJ2-7; D gene unclear. The CDR3 sequence is 14 residues long. The germline V gene has CDR1 LNHDA and CDR2 SQIVND (reference sequence). The germline V and J ends were trimmed by 5 bases and 4 bases, with 15 bases remaining between them. The CDR3 DNA sequence: TGTGCCAGTAGTCTCCCAATGGCTCCATACGAGCAGTACTTC. Its translation: CASSLPMAPYEQYF.

This clonotype was counted ten times or more. The chain employs TRBV29-1 and TRBJ1-1; D unresolved. The CDR3 loop spans 13 amino acids. The germline V and J ends were trimmed by 1 base and 0 bases, with 6 bases remaining between them. Germline CDR1 and CDR2: SQVTM and ANQGSEA. The CDR3 sequence: CSVEVMVNTEAFF. In DNA, the CDR3 is TGCAGCGTTGAAGTGATGGTGAACACTGAAGCTTTCTTT.

The rearrangement joins TRBV6-1 to TRBJ1-5; maybe TRBD1 (6 bases). Germline CDR1 reads MNHNS; CDR2 reads SASEGT. The CDR3 runs to 15 residues. V shed 6 bases and J shed 0 bases, with 12 bases lying between them. The CDR3 region is CASRQQGHSNQPQHF. CDR3 coding DNA: TGTGCCAGCAGACAACAGGGACATAGCAATCAGCCCCAGCATTTT.

The V and J genes are TRBV29-1 and TRBJ1-4; D call uncertain. The germline V gene encodes CDR1 SQVTM and CDR2 ANQGSEA. The CDR3 totals 12 residues. V was trimmed by 4 bases and J by 10 bases, leaving 13 bases between them. The CDR3 reads CSVVTQLGKLFF. In nucleotides, the CDR3 is TGCAGCGTTGTTACACAGTTGGGAAAACTGTTTTTT.

A note on this clonotype: A much larger clone differs from this one at a single base, so this may be a read error. The rearrangement joins TRBV7-3 to TRBJ2-5; 8 bases match TRBD1. CDR1 SGHTA and CDR2 FQGTGA come from the germline V gene. Trimming at V came to 0 bases and at J to 3 bases, leaving 0 bases not matched to a gene. The CDR3 sequence is 14 residues long. The CDR3 bases are TGTGCCAGCAGCTTAACGGACAGGGAAGAGACCCAGTACTTC. Protein sequence: CASSLTDREETQYF.

The rearrangement uses TRBV30 and TRBJ1-5, with D possibly being TRBD1 (6 bases). This CDR3 has 15 amino acids. The V gene's germline CDR1 is GTSNPN and CDR2 SVGIG (reference sequence). Trimming pared 2 bases from V and 4 bases from J, leaving 15 bases between. As DNA, the CDR3 is TGTGCCTGGAGTCCCGGGACAATGGCTAATCAGCCCCAGCATTTT. This translates into CAWSPGTMANQPQHF.

The chain employs TRBV6-1 and TRBJ2-2; perhaps D is TRBD1 or TRBD2 (5 bases each). Germline V gene lookup returns CDR1 MNHNS and CDR2 SASEGT. V was shortened by 6 bases and J by 4 bases, with 12 bases between the two germline ends. The CDR3 length is 14 residues. The CDR3 nucleotides read TGTGCCAGCAGGGGGACGGTGGCCACCGGGGAGCTGTTTTTT. Its translation: CASRGTVATGELFF.

This sequence joins TRBV5-1 and TRBJ2-1; weak D call: TRBD2 (5 bases). V lost 4 bases to trimming and J lost 5 bases, with 16 bases between them. The germline CDR1 and CDR2 sequences are SGHRS and YFSETQ. The CDR3 is made up of 15 amino acids. The chain's CDR3 is CASSRTSGENNEQFF. Here the CDR3 DNA reads TGCGCCAGCAGCCGGACCAGCGGAGAAAACAATGAGCAGTTCTTC.

This clonotype came up many times. V is TRBV12-3 or TRBV12-4 and J is TRBJ2-7, with D tentatively TRBD2 (5 bases). The CDR3 extends over 12 amino acids. V was pared by 4 bases and J by 5 bases, with 9 bases between. CDR3 region: CASSSTRNEQYF. The CDR3 region has the DNA TGTGCCAGCAGTTCAACTAGAAACGAGCAGTACTTC.

Details on this clonotype: Since the CDR3 does not end with the conserved phenylalanine or tryptophan, this likely comes from a read error. The J gene is TRBJ2-5, the V gene TRBV29-1; TRBD1 might be the D (5 bases). Germline V gene data show CDR1 as SQVTM and CDR2 as ANQGSEA. The germline V and J ends were trimmed by 1 base and 0 bases, with 18 bases remaining between them. CDR3 size: 17 residues. CDR3 in amino acids: CSVEGTGEQNYQETQYL. CDR3 nucleotide sequence: TGCAGCGTTGAAGGTACAGGCGAACAAAACTACCAAGAGACCCAGTACCTC.

This clonotype was seen a handful of times. The chain combines TRBV6-9 with TRBJ2-5; D is undetermined. The V and J ends lost 3 bases and 5 bases respectively, with 13 bases between them. CDR1 MNHGY and CDR2 SVAAGI come from the germline V gene. This CDR3 spans 14 amino acids. CDR3 region: CASSYLAVRETQYF. CDR3 bases: TGTGCCAGCAGTTACCTGGCCGTCCGGGAGACCCAGTACTTC.

This clonotype is a singleton in its sample. The chain employs TRBV2 and TRBJ2-2; 7 nucleotides match TRBD2. V gave up 6 bases and J gave up 5 bases; unmatched junction bases: 15. The CDR3 contains 17 residues. Germline V gene lookup returns CDR1 SNHLY and CDR2 FYNNEI. The CDR3 is CASRYPLGGDRTGELFF. In nucleotides, the CDR3 is TGTGCCAGCAGATATCCCTTGGGAGGGGATAGGACCGGGGAGCTGTTTTTT.

A remark on this clonotype: A single base separates this from a much larger clone, so it may be a read error. The chain uses TRBV12-3 or TRBV12-4 and TRBJ1-2; 7 positions agree with TRBD1. With 3 bases clipped from V and 2 bases from J, the junction kept 3 bases outside the gene matches. This CDR3 region has 14 residues. The CDR3 bases are TGTGCCAGCAGTTTGACAGGGCGCAACTATGGCTACACCTTC. It yields the protein CASSLTGRNYGYTF.

The chain uses TRBV7-9 and TRBJ1-1, with D perhaps TRBD1 (5 bases). The ends were cut back, 8 bases at V and 8 bases at J, with 15 bases in the middle. Germline V gene data show CDR1 as SEHNR and CDR2 as FQNEAQ (reference sequence). This CDR3 contains 12 residues. The CDR3 here is CASHPGTSEAFF. The DNA for the CDR3 is TGTGCCAGCCACCCCGGGACGTCAGAAGCTTTCTTT. Supplemented by reference TRBV7-9 and TRBJ1-1, the full variable domain reads DTGVSQNPRHKITKRGQNVTFRCDPISEHNRLYWYRQTLGQGPEFLTYFQNEAQLEKSRLLSDRFSAERPKGSFSTLEIQRTEQGDSAMYLCASHPGTSEAFFGQGTRLTVV.